This T cell receptor beta chain was sequenced during a study of T cells in Graves' hyperthyroidism and ophthalmopathy. Across the study: It was at initial diagnosis, before any treatment, that peripheral blood was collected.

Germline V CDR1 and CDR2: DFQATT, SNEGSKA (reference sequence). CDR3 length: 14 residues. Trimming removed 5 bases from V and 0 bases from J; junction bases left unmatched: 1. The study included ophthalmopathy patients with Clinical Activity Score at least 3, NOSPECS grade at least 4 and duration under 3 months. The table lists this clonotype with many counts. There were TCR beta CDR3 regions amplified from RNA transcripts. The study used the HTBI primer set for a first-round RT-PCR of the TCR CDR3. MiXCR, applied by TCRdb to the multiplex PCR reads, yields one record per CDR3 protein. Counted here are some 370,000 distinct CDR3 sequences, over 12% occurring once; the ten biggest clones make up 25% to 30%.

The origin of this receptor is a man over 45 with Graves' ophthalmopathy. The sequenced sample consisted of blood. The chain joins TRBV20-1 to TRBJ2-1, with 10 bases aligning to TRBD2. CDR3 residues: CSALAGGSYNEQFF. The DNA of the CDR3 is TGCAGTGCTTTAGCGGGAGGCTCCTACAATGAGCAGTTCTTC.